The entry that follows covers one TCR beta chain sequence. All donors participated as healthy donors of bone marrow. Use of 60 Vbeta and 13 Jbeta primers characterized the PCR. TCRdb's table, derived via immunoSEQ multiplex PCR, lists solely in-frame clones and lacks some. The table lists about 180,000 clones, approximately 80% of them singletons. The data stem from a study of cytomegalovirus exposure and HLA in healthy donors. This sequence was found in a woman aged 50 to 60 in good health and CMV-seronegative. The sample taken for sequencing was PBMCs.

CDR3 residues: CASSLSGRGYEQYF. CDR3 nucleotides: TGCGCCAGCAGCTTAAGCGGGAGAGGCTACGAGCAGTACTTC. This sequence joins TRBV5-1 and TRBJ2-7, with 8 nucleotides matching TRBD2. Germline CDR1 reads SGHRS; CDR2 reads YFSETQ. The CDR3 is made up of 14 amino acids. With 2 bases clipped from V and 3 bases from J, the junction kept 4 bases outside the gene matches.